These 11 T cell receptor beta chains were all obtained from the same sample, sequenced in a study of blood T cell repertoires in COVID-19. Clones were read by immunoSEQ multiplex PCR, and TCRdb kept only the in-frame ones, dropping some. The profile shows fewer than 300,000 clones, about 88% of them singletons. The sequencing input was peripheral blood. The receptors here all came from a man aged 60-69 years who had recovered from COVID-19.

The CDR3 bases are TGTGCCAGTAGTCCGAAACCCACAGGAGGGGAGACCCAGTACTTC. This encodes CASSPKPTGGETQYF. The J gene is TRBJ2-5, the V gene TRBV19; a weak D match, TRBD2 (6 bases). The V end was cut by 5 bases, the J end by 5 bases, with 18 bases between. Germline V gene data show CDR1 as LNHDA and CDR2 as SQIVND (reference sequence). The CDR3 consists of 15 residues.

This clone was seen only a few times. The chain is built from TRBV5-1 and TRBJ1-4; 7 bases align to TRBD1. The CDR3 covers 14 residues. CDR1 is SGHRS, CDR2 YFSETQ, per germline. Trimming at V came to 1 base and at J to 8 bases, leaving 5 bases not matched to a gene. The DNA for the CDR3 is TGCGCCAGCAGCTTGACCGGACAGGACGAAAAACTGTTTTTT. It is translated as CASSLTGQDEKLFF.

V and J are TRBV7-9 and TRBJ1-5; 8 bases are shared with TRBD1. The CDR3 runs to 14 residues. From germline, CDR1 is SEHNR and CDR2 FQNEAQ (reference sequence). The trim removed 5 bases at V and 3 bases at J, leaving 3 bases unmatched. The CDR3 nucleotides are TGTGCCAGCAGCAAGGACAGGGCCAATCAGCCCCAGCATTTT. Translation gives CASSKDRANQPQHF.

The rearrangement joins TRBV7-3 to TRBJ1-1; TRBD1 matches at 12 bases. CDR1 and CDR2 (germline): SGHTA, FQGTGA. The CDR3 extends over 17 amino acids. V trimming: 2 bases; J trimming: 4 bases; junction bases outside the gene matches: 8. The DNA for the CDR3 is TGTGCCAGCAGCTTATCTCCGGGACAGGGGGCTTTCACTGAAGCTTTCTTT. Its translation: CASSLSPGQGAFTEAFF.

This clone appeared a few times. The chain links TRBV7-9 to TRBJ1-5; 8 nucleotides align to TRBD1. J lost 5 bases, V lost 5 bases, and 11 bases had no gene match. Germline CDR1 reads SEHNR; CDR2 reads FQNEAQ (reference sequence). CDR3 length: 16 amino acids. This CDR3 is CASSHTGTGIDQPQHF. The CDR3, as DNA: TGTGCCAGCAGCCATACCGGGACAGGTATCGATCAGCCCCAGCATTTT.

V is TRBV9 and J is TRBJ2-7; possible D gene TRBD2, 5 bases. Trimming removed 6 bases from V and 0 bases from J, with 16 bases in between. The CDR3 runs 15 residues. Germline CDR1 SGDLS, CDR2 YYNGEE. Here the CDR3 DNA reads TGTGCCAGCACCACCGGCGGGCTCGACTCCTACGAGCAGTACTTC. It specifies CASTTGGLDSYEQYF.

The chain links TRBV6-8 to TRBJ1-6, with D hard to call. This CDR3 comprises 16 residues. Per germline, CDR1 MNHGY and CDR2 SAAAGT. Deletions cut 7 bases from V and 5 bases from J, with 18 bases between. Here the CDR3 reads CASNSPRRLDNSPLHF. CDR3 nucleotide sequence: TGTGCCAGCAATTCACCGCGGCGGCTGGATAATTCACCCCTCCACTTT.

The chain couples TRBV5-1 to TRBJ2-7; 8 bases align to TRBD1. J was trimmed by 5 bases and V by 4 bases; bases with no gene match: 8. The germline CDR1 and CDR2 sequences are SGHRS and YFSETQ. This CDR3 is 14 amino acids long. The CDR3 sequence is CASSVGQGRDEQYF. The DNA for the CDR3 is TGCGCCAGCAGCGTCGGACAGGGAAGGGACGAGCAGTACTTC.

Notes on this clone: Germline and junction disagree at one end, which may indicate a read error. This rearrangement joins TRBV7-3 to TRBJ1-3, with a tentative D call TRBD1 (5 bases). Germline CDR1 SGHTA, CDR2 FQGTGA. CDR3 size: 16 residues. The CDR3: CANSRPGDSAGNTIYF. In DNA form, the CDR3 reads TGTGCCAACAGCCGACCTGGGGACTCGGCTGGAAACACCATATATTTT.

This chain links TRBV3-1 (or the pseudogene TRBV3-2) with TRBJ2-3, with D unresolved. The CDR3 has 14 residues. Germline CDR1 and CDR2: LGHDT and YNNKEL (reference sequence). V was cut by 4 bases and J by 5 bases, with 13 bases left in between. The CDR3 nucleotides are TGTGCCAGCAGCCCGACCCTAGGCGGAGATACGCAGTATTTT. Translating gives CASSPTLGGDTQYF.

This rearrangement joins TRBV5-1 to TRBJ1-6; 9 bases line up with TRBD1. CDR3 size: 14 residues. The V segment lost 4 bases and the J segment 7 bases; nucleotides outside the gene matches: 3. Germline V CDR1 and CDR2: SGHRS, YFSETQ. DNA of the CDR3: TGCGCCAGCAGCCACGGGACAGGGAATTCACCCCTCCACTTT. Translated: CASSHGTGNSPLHF.